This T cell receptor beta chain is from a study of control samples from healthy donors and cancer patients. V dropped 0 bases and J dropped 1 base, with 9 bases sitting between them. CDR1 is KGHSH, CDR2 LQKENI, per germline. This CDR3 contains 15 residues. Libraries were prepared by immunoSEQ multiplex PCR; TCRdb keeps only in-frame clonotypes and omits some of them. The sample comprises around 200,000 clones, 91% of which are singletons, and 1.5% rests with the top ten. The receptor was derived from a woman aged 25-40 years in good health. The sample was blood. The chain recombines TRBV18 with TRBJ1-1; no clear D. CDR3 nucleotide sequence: TGTGCCAGCTCACCACCGGCCCTCCGGAACACTGAAGCTTTCTTT. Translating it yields CASSPPALRNTEAFF.